This paragraph reports one T cell receptor (beta chain). Its antigen is unknown. The data originate from a study of cytomegalovirus exposure and HLA in healthy donors. The PCR ran on 60 Vbeta and 13 Jbeta primers. Repertoires were generated with immunoSEQ multiplex PCR, while TCRdb's copy carries only in-frame clones and drops some. This sample yields approximately 250,000 clones, of which about 88% are seen a single time; 0.24% belongs to the top ten. General observations from the study: A likely sequencing artifact accounted for one observed cluster of highly shared sequence variants.

The clonotype originates from a girl aged 2 to 10 in good health and CMV-seronegative. The specimen was PBMCs.

The CDR3 reads CASSQGAQETQYF. The CDR3 coding sequence is TGTGCCAGCAGCCAGGGGGCCCAAGAGACCCAGTACTTC. The V gene is TRBV2, the J gene TRBJ2-5, with 8 bases that match TRBD1. The CDR3 spans 13 residues. Per the germline V gene, CDR1 is SNHLY and CDR2 is FYNNEI. Germline trimming cut 6 bases from V and 1 base from J; bases unmatched to any gene: 1.